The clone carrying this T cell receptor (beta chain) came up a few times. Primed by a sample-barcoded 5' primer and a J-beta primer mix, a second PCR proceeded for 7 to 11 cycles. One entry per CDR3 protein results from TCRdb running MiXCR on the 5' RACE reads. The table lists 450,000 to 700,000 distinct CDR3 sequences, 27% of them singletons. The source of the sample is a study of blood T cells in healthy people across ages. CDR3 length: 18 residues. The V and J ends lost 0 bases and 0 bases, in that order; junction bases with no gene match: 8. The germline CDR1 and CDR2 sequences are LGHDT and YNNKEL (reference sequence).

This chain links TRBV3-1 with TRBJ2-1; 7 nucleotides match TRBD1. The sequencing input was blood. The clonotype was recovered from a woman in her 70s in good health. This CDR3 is CASSQDRDRGFSYNEQFF. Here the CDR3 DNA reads TGTGCCAGCAGCCAAGACCGGGACAGAGGGTTCTCCTACAATGAGCAGTTCTTC.